This T cell receptor beta chain was sequenced for a study of cytomegalovirus exposure and HLA in healthy donors. Germline trimming cut 3 bases from V and 2 bases from J; bases unmatched to any gene: 7. Germline V gene sequence: CDR1 SGHDT, CDR2 YYEEEE. The CDR3 covers 16 residues. In its sample, this clone was seen once. Use of 60 Vbeta and 13 Jbeta primers characterized the PCR. The data were produced by immunoSEQ multiplex PCR, yet TCRdb's version contains in-frame clones alone and is incomplete. The table lists about 150,000 clones, more than 60% of them singletons. The V call is TRBV5-6, the J call TRBJ2-7, with 11 bases lining up with TRBD2. This TCR came from a woman between 35 and 50 years old in good health and CMV-seronegative. The sample consisted of PBMCs. The CDR3 region has the DNA TGTGCCAGCAGCTCCGGGACTAGCGGAGTCCCCTACGAGCAGTACTTC. Its translation: CASSSGTSGVPYEQYF.